This TCR beta chain was captured in a study of T cell responses to AZD1222 COVID-19 vaccine. Broader study findings: It was only after the peak T cell response that any repertoires were sampled.

Second doses that came at about 4 or about 12 weeks were put together. In the case of this clone: What it recognizes is unknown.

Sequenced by immunoSEQ multiplex PCR; TCRdb stores in-frame clones only, minus some. The table includes over 75,000 clones, roughly 89% detected once. The sequenced sample was peripheral blood, obtained 28 days after the second AZD1222 dose. This TCR was sampled from an adult who received the AZD1222 COVID-19 vaccine.

Here the CDR3 DNA reads TGTGCCAGTAGTATAGTTACCACTAATGAAAAACTGTTTTTT. Protein: CASSIVTTNEKLFF. The V gene is TRBV19, the J gene TRBJ1-4; D is uncertain. Trimming shortened V by 1 base and J by 2 bases, and 5 bases separated the two germline ends. Looked up from germline, CDR1 is LNHDA and CDR2 is SQIVND (reference sequence). The CDR3 loop spans 14 amino acids.